Presented here are 6 T cell receptor beta chains from one specimen sequenced in a study of regulatory T cells in long-lasting Graves disease. Library construction for TCR beta used iRepertoire HTBI primers and Arm-PCR of CDR3 regions. TCRdb ran MiXCR on the multiplex PCR reads and lists one entry per CDR3 protein. The table records hundreds of thousands of distinct CDR3 sequences, about a fifth of them present only once. Time point given: persistent/refractory GD, antithyroid drugs over 5 years with positive TRAb. Extracted PBMC RNA gave rise to the TCR library. This sample comprised peripheral blood mononuclear cells (PBMCs), obtained when the disease was refractory, from a patient treated with antithyroid drugs. These TCRs come from a female donor with Graves disease.

There are a few counts of this clonotype. The chain has TRBV12-3 or TRBV12-4 and TRBJ2-7, with 7 nucleotides matching TRBD2. The CDR3 spans 14 residues. The V gene end was trimmed by 1 base and the J gene end by 3 bases; junction bases not matched to a gene: 3. CDR3 DNA sequence: TGTGCCAGCAGTTTAGGCGGGAGACTCTACGAGCAGTACTTC. Protein: CASSLGGRLYEQYF.

This chain uses TRBV28 with TRBJ1-1, with D possibly matching TRBD1 (5 bases). CDR3 length: 13 amino acids. In germline, CDR1 is MDHEN, CDR2 SYDVKM. Between the trimmed V and J ends, which lost 4 bases and 6 bases, there was a span of 12 bases. In DNA form, the CDR3 reads TGTGCCAGCAGTTATCTTCGGGGCCCTGAAGCTTTCTTT. Protein product: CASSYLRGPEAFF.

This clonotype was recorded a few times. The chain links TRBV7-9 to TRBJ2-2; no definite D call. The CDR3 loop spans 11 amino acids. Trimming removed 6 bases at V and 6 bases at J, with 5 bases between. The germline CDR1 and CDR2 sequences are SEHNR and FQNEAQ (reference sequence). CDR3 nucleotides: TGTGCCAGCAGTGGTCCCGGGGAGCTGTTTTTT. Protein: CASSGPGELFF. Full variable domain (missing parts from reference TRBV7-9 and TRBJ2-2): DTGVSQNPRHKITKRGQNVTFRCDPISEHNRLYWYRQTLGQGPEFLTYFQNEAQLEKSRLLSDRFSAERPKGSFSTLEIQRTEQGDSAMYLCASSGPGELFFGEGSRLTVL.

Ten or more counts support this clonotype. This chain links TRBV6-1 with TRBJ2-2, with no clear D. In germline, CDR1 is MNHNS, CDR2 SASEGT. There are 15 residues in the CDR3. Trimming left V 5 bases short and J 5 bases short, with 15 bases between. The CDR3 nucleotides read TGTGCCAGCAGTCTTGACCAAACGTGGACCGGGGAGCTGTTTTTT. Amino acid sequence: CASSLDQTWTGELFF.

CDR3 sequence: CASSQDRYGYTF. CDR3 coding DNA: TGTGCCAGCAGCCAAGATAGGTATGGCTACACCTTC. The genes are TRBV3-1 and TRBJ1-2; D gene ambiguous. The CDR3 is made up of 12 amino acids. CDR1 is LGHDT, CDR2 YNNKEL, per germline (reference sequence). V lost 0 bases and J lost 5, with 4 bases in between.

As regards this clonotype: Compared with germline, one end of the junction differs, possibly owing to a read error. The CDR3 region has the DNA TGTGCCAGCAGTTCGGGAGTGGGGCCCTACGAGCAGTGCTTC. It yields the protein CASSSGVGPYEQCF. The chain links TRBV28 to TRBJ2-7; tentatively, D is TRBD2 (6 bases). Per germline, CDR1 MDHEN and CDR2 SYDVKM. This CDR3 contains 14 residues.